This T cell receptor beta chain was observed in a study of blood T cell repertoires in COVID-19. Study-level background: The study drew acute and convalescent COVID-19 samples from the United States, Italy and Spain. Sources were T cells, B-cell-depleted T cells, or PBMCs; the material itself was cDNA or gDNA.

The CDR3 length is 16 residues. V was trimmed by 5 bases and J by 0 bases, leaving 14 bases between them. CDR1 and CDR2 (germline): MNHEY, SMNVEV (reference sequence). Per the original methods: Researchers report that nucleated cell counts were estimated from reference gene primer amplification. Generated by immunoSEQ multiplex PCR, the TCRdb table keeps only in-frame clones and is missing some. V, J and clone size derive from that table, while D and trimming were established from the DNA sequence. This sample yields about 130,000 clones, of which about 86% are seen a single time; 3% to 3.5% belongs to the top ten. In this sample, this clone turned up once.

The chain uses TRBV27 and TRBJ1-5, with a tentative D call TRBD1 (5 bases). This TCR was recovered from a woman over 75 with acute or convalescent COVID-19. Sequencing was done on a sample of peripheral blood. The CDR3 DNA follows: TGTGCCAGCAGTCCCAGACAGCTTTCTAGCAATCAGCCCCAGCATTTT. Encoded protein: CASSPRQLSSNQPQHF.